This T cell receptor beta chain appears in the sequencing data of a study of T cells after yellow fever vaccination. As for this clonotype: Its antigen remains unidentified.

Template switching by 5'RACE produced TCR cDNA, adding a universal primer site and UMIs. TCRdb used MiXCR to reprocess the 5' RACE reads, holding one entry per CDR3 protein. Of about 220,000 distinct CDR3 sequences listed, under 3.5% are singletons. Study conclusions and caveats: Reappearing after the booster were most of the clones from primary vaccination (roughly 96% CD4, 88% CD8). Weaker overall was a secondary response that nonetheless peaked faster, on day 5 versus 15.

The CDR3 is made up of 10 amino acids. J lost 7 bases, V lost 8 bases, and 4 bases had no gene match. Germline CDR1 and CDR2: GTSNPN and SVGIG (reference sequence). The chain recombines TRBV30 with TRBJ1-1; TRBD1 matches at 7 bases. This receptor was obtained from a man younger than 35 who received the YFV17D yellow fever vaccine. The input for sequencing was CD4+ T cells sorted from PBMCs, taken 10 days after the yellow fever booster vaccination. The CDR3 is CAQQGFEAFF. As DNA, the CDR3 is TGTGCCCAACAGGGGTTTGAAGCTTTCTTT.